The T cell receptor (beta chain) described here comes from a study of shared clonotypes between healthy human individuals. Broader study findings: Clonotype sharing across donors was expected to vary with sequencing depth. Sampling involved blood alone; tissue repertoires likely differ. Genetic and exposure-history diversity was limited by the few donors. Around 5% was the fraction of naive CD4 clonotypes found shared across four donors.

Clones were sequenced by immunoSEQ multiplex PCR, and TCRdb holds only the in-frame ones, with some missing. The sample has 650,000 to 700,000 clones; roughly 91% are singletons. Trimming removed 0 bases from V and 0 bases from J, with 9 bases in between. Germline CDR1 and CDR2: SGHRS and YFSETQ. There are 15 residues in the CDR3. This clone appeared once. The antigen remains unidentified. The receptor was isolated from a man younger than 35 in good health. Some clones in this sample may be carry-over from other donors' samples. Sequenced: memory CD8+ T cells from PBMCs. Indicated subset: CD45RO+ cells pooled with CCR7-negative TemRA cells. The chain employs TRBV5-1 and TRBJ1-1, with D maybe TRBD1 (5 bases). CDR3 sequence: CASSLGWGVNTEAFF. DNA for the CDR3: TGCGCCAGCAGCTTGGGTTGGGGCGTGAACACTGAAGCTTTCTTT.